Included here is one TCR beta chain sequence, with context. Antigen specificity is unknown. The length of the CDR3 is 12 residues. Germline CDR1 reads MGHDK; CDR2 reads SYGVNS. Deletions cut 8 bases from V and 0 bases from J, with 5 bases between. This sample is part of a study of OX40 agonist ivuxolimab in advanced cancers. Study-level information: Dose-escalation patients had hepatocellular carcinoma, melanoma, renal cell or head and neck cancer. Age averaged around 54 years (range roughly 23 to 79), and approximately 80% were male. Antecedent anti-PD-1, anti-PD-L1 or anti-CTLA-4 therapy was permissible, with roughly 40% having received some. Study-wide results and limits: At 0.1-3.0 mg/kg, partial responders had clonal expansion among the lowest observed.

Here immunoSEQ multiplex PCR was the method, and the copy in TCRdb shows in-frame clones only, minus some. The table lists about 68,000 clones, around 93% of them singletons. The chain combines TRBV25-1 with TRBJ1-3; D gene unclear. Specimen: CD4+ or CD8+ T cells sorted from blood, collected in a trial of the OX40 agonist ivuxolimab. This sequence was found in an adult with an advanced solid tumor such as melanoma, head and neck, liver or kidney cancer. The CDR3 DNA reads TGTGCCAGCCAGAACTCTGGAAACACCATATATTTT. This gives the protein CASQNSGNTIYF.